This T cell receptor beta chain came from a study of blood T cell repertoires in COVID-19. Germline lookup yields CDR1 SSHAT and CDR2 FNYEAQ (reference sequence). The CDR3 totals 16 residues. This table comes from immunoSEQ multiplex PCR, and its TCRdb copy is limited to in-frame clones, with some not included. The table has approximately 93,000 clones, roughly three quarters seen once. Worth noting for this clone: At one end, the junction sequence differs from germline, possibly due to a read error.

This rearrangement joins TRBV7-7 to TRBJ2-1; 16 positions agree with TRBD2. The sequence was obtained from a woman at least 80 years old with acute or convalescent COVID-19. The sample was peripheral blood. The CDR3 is CASSPGLAGGPAEQFF. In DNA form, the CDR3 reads TGTGCTAGCAGCCCGGGACTAGCGGGAGGGCCTGCCGAGCAGTTCTTC.